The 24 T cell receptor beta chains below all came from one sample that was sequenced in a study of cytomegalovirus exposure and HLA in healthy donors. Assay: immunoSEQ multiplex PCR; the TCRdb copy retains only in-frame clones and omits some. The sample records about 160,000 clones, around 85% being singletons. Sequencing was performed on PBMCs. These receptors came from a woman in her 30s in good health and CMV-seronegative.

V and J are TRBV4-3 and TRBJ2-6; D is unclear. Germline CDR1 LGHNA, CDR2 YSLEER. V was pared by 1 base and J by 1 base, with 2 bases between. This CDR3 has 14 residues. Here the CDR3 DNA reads TGCGCCAGCAGCCAAGCTTCTGGGGCCAACGTCCTGACTTTC. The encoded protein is CASSQASGANVLTF.

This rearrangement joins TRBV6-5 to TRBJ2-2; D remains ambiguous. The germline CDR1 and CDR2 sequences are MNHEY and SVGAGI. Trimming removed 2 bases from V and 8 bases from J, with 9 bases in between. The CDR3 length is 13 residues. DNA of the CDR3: TGTGCCAGCAGTTACGCAGTCCCTGGGGAGCTGTTTTTT. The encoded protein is CASSYAVPGELFF.

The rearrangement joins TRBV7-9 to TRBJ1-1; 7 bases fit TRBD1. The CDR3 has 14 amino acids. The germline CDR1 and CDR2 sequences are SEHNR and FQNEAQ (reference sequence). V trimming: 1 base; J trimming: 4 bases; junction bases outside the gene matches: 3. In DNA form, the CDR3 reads TGTGCCAGCAGCTTAGGCGGGACAGTCACTGAAGCTTTCTTT. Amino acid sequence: CASSLGGTVTEAFF.

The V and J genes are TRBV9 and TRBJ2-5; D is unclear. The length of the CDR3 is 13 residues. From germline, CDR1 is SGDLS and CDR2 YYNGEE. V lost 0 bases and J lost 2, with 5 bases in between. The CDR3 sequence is CASSVAQQETQYF. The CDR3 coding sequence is TGTGCCAGCAGCGTAGCCCAGCAAGAGACCCAGTACTTC.

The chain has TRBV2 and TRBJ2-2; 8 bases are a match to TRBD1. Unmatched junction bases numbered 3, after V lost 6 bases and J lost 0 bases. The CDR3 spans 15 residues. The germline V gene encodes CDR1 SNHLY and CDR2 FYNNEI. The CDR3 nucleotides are TGTGCCAGCAGGGAGACAGGGGCGAACACCGGGGAGCTGTTTTTT. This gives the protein CASRETGANTGELFF.

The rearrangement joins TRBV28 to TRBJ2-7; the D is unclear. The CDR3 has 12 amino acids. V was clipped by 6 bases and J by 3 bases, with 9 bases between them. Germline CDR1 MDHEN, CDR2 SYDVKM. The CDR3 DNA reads TGTGCCAGCAGGCAGCCTAACTACGAGCAGTACTTC. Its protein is CASRQPNYEQYF.

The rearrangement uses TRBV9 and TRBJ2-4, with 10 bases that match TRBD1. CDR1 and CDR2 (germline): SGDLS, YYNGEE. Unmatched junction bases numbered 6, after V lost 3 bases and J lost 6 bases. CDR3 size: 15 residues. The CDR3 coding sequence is TGTGCCAGCAGCGAGGGACAGGGGTGGGCAAACATTCAGTACTTC. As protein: CASSEGQGWANIQYF.

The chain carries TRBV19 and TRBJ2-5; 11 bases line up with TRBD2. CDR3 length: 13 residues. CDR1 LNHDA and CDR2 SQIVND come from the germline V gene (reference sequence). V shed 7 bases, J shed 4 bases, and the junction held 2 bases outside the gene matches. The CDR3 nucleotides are TGTGCCAGTATTACTAGCGGGGGAGAGACCCAGTACTTC. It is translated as CASITSGGETQYF.

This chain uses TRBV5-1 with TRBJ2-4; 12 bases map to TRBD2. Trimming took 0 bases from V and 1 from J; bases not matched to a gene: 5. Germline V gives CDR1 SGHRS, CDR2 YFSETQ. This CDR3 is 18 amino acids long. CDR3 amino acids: CASSLVLAGGRAKNIQYF. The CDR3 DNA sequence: TGCGCCAGCAGCTTGGTTCTAGCGGGAGGGCGGGCCAAAAACATTCAGTACTTC. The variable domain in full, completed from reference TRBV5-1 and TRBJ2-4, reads KAGVTQTPRYLIKTRGQQVTLSCSPISGHRSVSWYQQTPGQGLQFLFEYFSETQRNKGNFPGRFSGRQFSNSRSEMNVSTLELGDSALYLCASSLVLAGGRAKNIQYFGAGTRLSVL.

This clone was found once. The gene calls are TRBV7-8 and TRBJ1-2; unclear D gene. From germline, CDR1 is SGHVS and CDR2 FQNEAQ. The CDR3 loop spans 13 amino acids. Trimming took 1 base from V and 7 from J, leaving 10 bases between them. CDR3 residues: CASSLGAWGGYTF. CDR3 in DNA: TGTGCCAGCAGCTTAGGGGCCTGGGGTGGCTACACCTTC.

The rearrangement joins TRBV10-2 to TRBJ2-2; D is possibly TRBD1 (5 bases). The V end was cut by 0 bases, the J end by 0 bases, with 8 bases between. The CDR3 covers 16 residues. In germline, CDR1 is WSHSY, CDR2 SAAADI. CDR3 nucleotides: TGCGCCAGCAGTGAGTCGTGGGGCGCGAACACCGGGGAGCTGTTTTTT. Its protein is CASSESWGANTGELFF.

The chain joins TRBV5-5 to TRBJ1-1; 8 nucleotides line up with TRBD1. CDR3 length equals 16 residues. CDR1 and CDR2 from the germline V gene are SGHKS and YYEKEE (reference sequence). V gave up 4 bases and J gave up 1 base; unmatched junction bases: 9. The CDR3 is CASSGMDRAWNTEAFF. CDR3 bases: TGTGCCAGCAGCGGGATGGACAGGGCCTGGAACACTGAAGCTTTCTTT.

As DNA, the CDR3 is TGTGCCAGCAGCTCCCGGGACTCACTTGACCATGAAGCTTTCTTT. Protein sequence: CASSSRDSLDHEAFF. The chain combines TRBV7-2 with TRBJ1-1; D perhaps matches TRBD1 (5 bases). This CDR3 is 15 amino acids long. The germline V and J ends were trimmed by 4 bases and 7 bases, with 19 bases remaining between them. CDR1 and CDR2 from the germline V gene are SGHTA and FQGNSA.

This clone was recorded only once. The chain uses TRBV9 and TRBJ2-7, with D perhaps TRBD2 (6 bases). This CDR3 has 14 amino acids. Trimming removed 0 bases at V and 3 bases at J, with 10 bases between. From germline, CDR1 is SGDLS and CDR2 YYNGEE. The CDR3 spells CASSVGGESYEQYF. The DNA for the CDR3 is TGTGCCAGCAGCGTAGGCGGGGAGAGCTACGAGCAGTACTTC.

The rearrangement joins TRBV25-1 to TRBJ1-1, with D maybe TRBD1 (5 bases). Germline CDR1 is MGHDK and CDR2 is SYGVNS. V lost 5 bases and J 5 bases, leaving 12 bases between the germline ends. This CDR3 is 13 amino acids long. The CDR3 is CASSWGEETEAFF. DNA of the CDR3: TGTGCCAGCAGTTGGGGGGAGGAAACTGAAGCTTTCTTT.

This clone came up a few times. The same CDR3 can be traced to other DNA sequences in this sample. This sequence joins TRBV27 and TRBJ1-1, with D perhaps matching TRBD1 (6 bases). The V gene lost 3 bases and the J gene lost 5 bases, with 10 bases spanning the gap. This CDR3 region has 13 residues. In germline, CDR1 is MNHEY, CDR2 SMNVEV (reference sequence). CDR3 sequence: CASSLRGETEAFF. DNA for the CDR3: TGTGCCAGCAGTTTGAGGGGGGAAACTGAAGCTTTCTTT.

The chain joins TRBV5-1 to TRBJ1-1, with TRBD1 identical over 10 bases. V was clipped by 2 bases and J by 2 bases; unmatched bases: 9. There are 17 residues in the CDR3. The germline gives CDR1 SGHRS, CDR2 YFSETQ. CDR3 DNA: TGCGCCAGCAGCTTCGAGAGACAGGGGGCCCCTAACACTGAAGCTTTCTTT. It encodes CASSFERQGAPNTEAFF.

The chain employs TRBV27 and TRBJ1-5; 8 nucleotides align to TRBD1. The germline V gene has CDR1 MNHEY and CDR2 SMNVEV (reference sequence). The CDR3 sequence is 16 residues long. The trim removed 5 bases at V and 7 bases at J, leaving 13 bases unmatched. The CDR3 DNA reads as TGTGCCAGCAGTCTACTACTACAGGGGGAGCGGCAGCCCCAGCATTTT. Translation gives CASSLLLQGERQPQHF.

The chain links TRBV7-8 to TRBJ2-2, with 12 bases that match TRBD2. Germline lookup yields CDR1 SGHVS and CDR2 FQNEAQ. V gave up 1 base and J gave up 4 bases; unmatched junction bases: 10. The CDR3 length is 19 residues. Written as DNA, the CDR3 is TGTGCCAGCAGCTTAGGTCGTCTAGCGGGGGGGCCCGGCACCGGGGAGCTGTTTTTT. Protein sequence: CASSLGRLAGGPGTGELFF.

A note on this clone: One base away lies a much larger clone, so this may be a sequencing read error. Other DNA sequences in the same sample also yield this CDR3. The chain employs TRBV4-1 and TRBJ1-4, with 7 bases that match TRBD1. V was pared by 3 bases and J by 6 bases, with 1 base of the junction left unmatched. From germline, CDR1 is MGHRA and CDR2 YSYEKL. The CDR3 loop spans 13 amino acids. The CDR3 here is CASSQGTDEKLFF. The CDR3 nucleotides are TGCGCCAGCAGCCAGGGGACAGATGAAAAACTGTTTTTT.

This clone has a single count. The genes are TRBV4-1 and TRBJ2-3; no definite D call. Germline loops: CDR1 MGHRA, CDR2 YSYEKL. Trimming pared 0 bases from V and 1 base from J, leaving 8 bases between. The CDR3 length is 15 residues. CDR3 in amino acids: CASSQEGLGTDTQYF. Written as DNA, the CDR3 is TGCGCCAGCAGCCAAGAAGGGTTGGGCACAGATACGCAGTATTTT.

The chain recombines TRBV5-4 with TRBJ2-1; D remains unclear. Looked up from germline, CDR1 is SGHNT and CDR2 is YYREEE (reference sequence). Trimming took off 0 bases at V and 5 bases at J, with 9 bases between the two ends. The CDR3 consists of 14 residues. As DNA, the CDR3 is TGTGCCAGCAGCTTGGGCGGCCGCGACAATGAGCAGTTCTTC. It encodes CASSLGGRDNEQFF.

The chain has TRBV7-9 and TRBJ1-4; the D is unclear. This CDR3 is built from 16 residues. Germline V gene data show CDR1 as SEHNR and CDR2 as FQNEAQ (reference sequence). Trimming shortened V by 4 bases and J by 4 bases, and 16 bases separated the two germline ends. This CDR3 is CASSSPSGHHNEKLFF. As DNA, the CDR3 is TGTGCCAGCAGCTCCCCTTCCGGCCACCATAATGAAAAACTGTTTTTT.

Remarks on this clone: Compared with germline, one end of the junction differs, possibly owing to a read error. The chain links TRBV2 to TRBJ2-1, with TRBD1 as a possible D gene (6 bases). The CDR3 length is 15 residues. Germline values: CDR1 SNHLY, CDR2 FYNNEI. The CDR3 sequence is CASREGNRVGNEQFF. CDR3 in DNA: TGTGCCAGCAGGGAAGGGAACAGGGTCGGCAATGAGCAGTTCTTC.